Shown below are 28 T cell receptor beta chains from a single sample sequenced in a study of CD4+ T cells in melanoma. Repertoires were generated with immunoSEQ multiplex PCR, while TCRdb's copy carries only in-frame clones and drops some. This sample yields about 9,200 clones, of which roughly two thirds are seen a single time; approximately 9.9% belongs to the top ten. The source material was cells from a culture (not recorded whether cultured in vitro). Receptors were obtained from a human donor with melanoma.

This clone has only a few counts. The chain carries TRBV2 and TRBJ2-3; the match to TRBD1 covers 7 bases. From germline, CDR1 is SNHLY and CDR2 FYNNEI. This CDR3 contains 15 residues. Trimming took 6 bases from V and 2 from J; bases not matched to a gene: 8. The CDR3 bases are TGTGCCAGCAGAACTCCGGGACAGATCACAGATACGCAGTATTTT. Protein product: CASRTPGQITDTQYF.

The DNA for the CDR3 is TGCGCCAGCAGGCAACCCCGACAGGGTTCGTCGGCCGGGGAGCTGTTTTTT. This sequence encodes CASRQPRQGSSAGELFF. The chain employs TRBV4-1 and TRBJ2-2, with 7 bases aligning to TRBD1. This CDR3 is built from 17 residues. Trimming took 6 bases from V and 6 from J; bases not matched to a gene: 16. The germline V gene has CDR1 MGHRA and CDR2 YSYEKL.

The rearrangement joins TRBV5-4 to TRBJ2-3; D uncertain. Trimming shortened V by 4 bases and J by 1 base, and 7 bases separated the two germline ends. CDR1 and CDR2 (germline): SGHNT, YYREEE (reference sequence). The CDR3 is 13 residues long. The CDR3 nucleotides are TGTGCCAGCAGCCTAGGAGGCACAGATACGCAGTATTTT. This sequence encodes CASSLGGTDTQYF.

The chain employs TRBV6-5 and TRBJ1-2; D remains ambiguous. Germline lookup yields CDR1 MNHEY and CDR2 SVGAGI. Deletions cut 0 bases from V and 4 bases from J, with 15 bases between. CDR3 size: 16 residues. Written as DNA, the CDR3 is TGTGCCAGCAGTTACTCCCGGACGAGGCATGGCTATGGCTACACCTTC. Amino acid sequence: CASSYSRTRHGYGYTF.

The chain combines TRBV6-5 with TRBJ2-7, with a tentative D call TRBD1 (6 bases). Trimming stripped 6 bases from V and 3 bases from J, with 9 bases between. The CDR3 is 12 residues long. The germline gives CDR1 MNHEY, CDR2 SVGAGI. The chain's CDR3 is CASSSDSYEQYF. The CDR3 DNA reads TGTGCCAGCAGCTCGGACAGCTACGAGCAGTACTTC.

The genes are TRBV19 and TRBJ2-2; maybe TRBD2 (6 bases). Trimming cost V 3 bases and J 6 bases, with 14 bases left between them. CDR1 LNHDA and CDR2 SQIVND come from the germline V gene (reference sequence). The CDR3 runs to 15 residues. CDR3 residues: CASSIQALASGELFF. For the CDR3, the DNA is TGTGCCAGTAGTATCCAGGCACTAGCATCCGGGGAGCTGTTTTTT.

The chain employs TRBV7-2 and TRBJ2-2, with 7 positions matching TRBD1. V trimming: 1 base; J trimming: 2 bases; junction bases outside the gene matches: 4. The germline gives CDR1 SGHTA, CDR2 FQGNSA. The length of the CDR3 is 16 residues. The CDR3 loop reads CASSLGTGGNTGELFF. In DNA form, the CDR3 reads TGTGCCAGCAGCTTAGGGACAGGCGGCAACACCGGGGAGCTGTTTTTT.

As DNA, the CDR3 is TGTGCCAGCAGTGTGACATACAGGGGGAGCTCCTACAATGAGCAGTTCTTC. It encodes CASSVTYRGSSYNEQFF. The chain uses TRBV2 and TRBJ2-1, with TRBD1 matching 8 bases. This CDR3 spans 17 amino acids. Germline CDR1 and CDR2: SNHLY and FYNNEI. V was clipped by 4 bases and J by 0 bases; unmatched bases: 8.

The gene calls are TRBV30 and TRBJ1-3; D perhaps matches TRBD1 (6 bases). Germline V lookup: CDR1 GTSNPN, CDR2 SVGIG (reference sequence). The V end was cut by 3 bases, the J end by 0 bases, with 21 bases between. CDR3 size: 18 residues. The CDR3 bases are TGTGCCTGGAGCGGGGGCAGGGTCTCTTCTAACTCTGGAAACACCATATATTTT. Protein: CAWSGGRVSSNSGNTIYF.

In DNA, the CDR3 is TGCGCCAGCAGCCGGGAGGGAAACAGTTACGAGCAGTACTTC. Translation: CASSREGNSYEQYF. The V and J genes are TRBV5-1 and TRBJ2-5; 8 bases agree with TRBD2. The last part of the DNA fits TRBJ2-7 better; the J call may be wrong. The CDR3 runs 14 residues. Looked up from germline, CDR1 is SGHRS and CDR2 is YFSETQ.

The V and J genes are TRBV6-5 and TRBJ1-5; 7 bases match TRBD1. The V segment lost 8 bases and the J segment 2 bases; nucleotides outside the gene matches: 6. The germline V gene encodes CDR1 MNHEY and CDR2 SVGAGI. The CDR3 is made up of 14 amino acids. The CDR3 sequence: CASSPGTGNQPQHF. As DNA, the CDR3 is TGTGCCAGCTCACCCGGGACAGGCAATCAGCCCCAGCATTTT.

Within the sample, this clone is medium-sized (0.01 to 0.1%). The gene calls are TRBV7-2 and TRBJ2-3; D gene ambiguous. There are 13 residues in the CDR3. Trimming took 3 bases from V and 4 from J, leaving 8 bases between them. CDR1 and CDR2 from the germline V gene are SGHTA and FQGNSA. CDR3 region: CASSFATADTQYF. The CDR3 bases are TGTGCCAGCAGCTTTGCCACGGCAGATACGCAGTATTTT.

V and J are TRBV5-1 and TRBJ1-3, with unresolved D. V was cut by 0 bases and J by 0 bases, with 10 bases left in between. CDR1 is SGHRS and CDR2 is YFSETQ in the germline V gene. This CDR3 has 16 residues. In DNA form, the CDR3 reads TGCGCCAGCAGCTTGGTCCCGGCGATCTCTGGAAACACCATATATTTT. Encoded protein: CASSLVPAISGNTIYF.

This clone was seen only a few times. V is TRBV5-5 and J is TRBJ1-2; no definite D call. V was shortened by 1 base and J by 4 bases, with 11 bases between the two germline ends. The CDR3 contains 14 residues. CDR1 SGHKS and CDR2 YYEKEE come from the germline V gene (reference sequence). CDR3 loop: CASSLQVQPYGYTF. The CDR3 DNA reads as TGTGCCAGCAGCTTGCAGGTTCAGCCCTATGGCTACACCTTC.

V is TRBV5-4 and J is TRBJ2-1; 8 bases match TRBD2. Germline CDR1 and CDR2: SGHNT and YYREEE (reference sequence). This CDR3 region has 16 residues. The ends lost 4 bases at V and 7 bases at J; junction bases unmatched: 13. CDR3 amino acids: CASSPTGGAVINEQFF. As DNA, the CDR3 is TGTGCCAGCAGCCCGACCGGGGGGGCCGTGATTAATGAGCAGTTCTTC.

The chain recombines TRBV5-6 with TRBJ1-5, with D maybe TRBD1 (6 bases). This CDR3 comprises 14 residues. Trimming took off 0 bases at V and 9 bases at J, with 13 bases between the two ends. Germline lookup yields CDR1 SGHDT and CDR2 YYEEEE. The CDR3 DNA is TGTGCCAGCAGCTTGGTGGGGGGCGTAGGGCCCCAGCATTTT. Encoded protein: CASSLVGGVGPQHF.

V gene TRBV11-2 combines with J gene TRBJ1-2; D ambiguous. Germline values: CDR1 SGHAT, CDR2 FQNNGV. The V and J ends lost 1 base and 7 bases respectively, with 10 bases between them. This CDR3 contains 13 residues. CDR3 in DNA: TGTGCCAGCAGCTTAGGACCCGGGAGTGGCTACACCTTC. Residues: CASSLGPGSGYTF.

The V and J genes are TRBV27 and TRBJ2-2; TRBD1 matches 10 bases. Germline-derived CDR1 and CDR2 are MNHEY and SMNVEV (reference sequence). The CDR3 loop spans 16 amino acids. V lost 5 bases to trimming and J lost 4 bases; unmatched junction nucleotides: 7. The CDR3 here is CASSPGRTGGTGELFF. The CDR3 DNA follows: TGTGCCAGCAGTCCTGGCCGGACAGGGGGCACCGGGGAGCTGTTTTTT.

This clone was recorded a few times. The rearrangement links TRBV5-6 to TRBJ1-5; 7 bases are shared with TRBD1. Germline CDR1 is SGHDT and CDR2 is YYEEEE. The V segment lost 0 bases and the J segment 4 bases; nucleotides outside the gene matches: 10. The CDR3 is made up of 17 amino acids. CDR3 coding DNA: TGTGCCAGCAGCTTGGGTGGCAGGGGGTATCGGAATCAGCCCCAGCATTTT. Protein product: CASSLGGRGYRNQPQHF.

V gene TRBV6-6 combines with J gene TRBJ1-1; 8 bases line up with TRBD1. The trim removed 4 bases at V and 1 base at J, leaving 2 bases unmatched. This CDR3 has 14 residues. Germline V gene data show CDR1 as MNHNY and CDR2 as SVGAGI (reference sequence). CDR3 amino acids: CASSLGQENTEAFF. The CDR3 nucleotides are TGTGCCAGCAGTTTGGGACAGGAGAACACTGAAGCTTTCTTT.

This chain uses TRBV10-3 with TRBJ2-1, with TRBD2 identical over 7 bases. Germline V gene lookup returns CDR1 ENHRY and CDR2 SYGVKD. Trimming removed 2 bases from V and 0 bases from J; junction bases left unmatched: 4. This CDR3 has 16 amino acids. CDR3 sequence (DNA): TGTGCCATCAGTGAGGCTAGCGGCCACTCCTACAATGAGCAGTTCTTC. This sequence encodes CAISEASGHSYNEQFF.

The V gene is TRBV4-1, the J gene TRBJ2-2, with TRBD2 identical over 7 bases. This CDR3 region has 16 residues. V was pared by 1 base and J by 1 base, with 3 bases of the junction left unmatched. Germline V lookup: CDR1 MGHRA, CDR2 YSYEKL. CDR3 loop: CASSQVLAKNTGELFF. CDR3 in DNA: TGCGCCAGCAGCCAAGTACTAGCGAAGAACACCGGGGAGCTGTTTTTT.

The rearrangement links TRBV6-5 to TRBJ1-2; D remains unclear. The CDR3 contains 12 residues. Deletions cut 0 bases from V and 5 bases from J, with 4 bases between. Germline V gives CDR1 MNHEY, CDR2 SVGAGI. The CDR3 DNA reads as TGTGCCAGCAGTTACTCGGGGTATGGCTACACCTTC. This encodes CASSYSGYGYTF.

This chain joins TRBV6-1 and TRBJ2-7; 7 nucleotides line up with TRBD1. The CDR3 has 14 residues. In germline, CDR1 is MNHNS, CDR2 SASEGT. J was trimmed by 2 bases and V by 10 bases; bases with no gene match: 11. The CDR3 DNA is TGTGCCACCAACAGGGGCCACGAAACCTACGAGCAGTACTTC. This translates into CATNRGHETYEQYF.

A few counts support this clone. This chain links TRBV15 with TRBJ1-5; no reliable D call. CDR1 is LNHNV and CDR2 is YYDKDF in the germline V gene (reference sequence). The CDR3 length is 15 residues. V lost 0 bases and J lost 4, with 10 bases in between. The CDR3 loop reads CATSRDRWENQPQHF. The CDR3 nucleotides are TGTGCCACCAGCAGAGATAGGTGGGAAAATCAGCCCCAGCATTTT.

Only one count was recorded for this clone. The chain has TRBV4-1 and TRBJ1-3, with TRBD1 identical over 8 bases. After removal of 2 bases from V and 7 bases from J, the junction contained 7 bases not matched to a gene. The CDR3 loop spans 15 amino acids. Germline CDR1 MGHRA, CDR2 YSYEKL. The CDR3: CASSQSRGPYNTIYF. In DNA, the CDR3 is TGCGCCAGCAGCCAAAGCAGGGGGCCGTATAACACCATATATTTT.

The chain joins TRBV6-5 to TRBJ2-3, with D possibly TRBD2 on 5 matching bases. CDR1 and CDR2 from the germline V gene are MNHEY and SVGAGI. This CDR3 is 14 amino acids long. Deletions cut 9 bases from V and 3 bases from J, with 16 bases between. The CDR3: CASRTAEGTDTQYF. As DNA, the CDR3 is TGTGCCAGTAGGACGGCCGAGGGTACAGATACGCAGTATTTT.

The chain is built from TRBV6-1 and TRBJ1-6, with D perhaps TRBD1 (6 bases). Deletions cut 7 bases from V and 8 bases from J, with 12 bases between. CDR3 length: 13 amino acids. CDR1 MNHNS and CDR2 SASEGT come from the germline V gene. The CDR3 sequence: CASMQQGDSPLHF. The CDR3 DNA sequence: TGTGCCAGCATGCAACAGGGAGATTCACCCCTCCACTTT.